Presented here are 4 T cell receptor beta chains from one specimen sequenced in a study of T-cell memory formation after mild COVID-19. TCRdb redid the calling of the 5' RACE reads with MiXCR, one entry per CDR3 protein. The sample contains 45,000 to 65,000 distinct CDR3 sequences, 9.3% of which appear only once. Sequencing was carried out using PBMCs or a T cell subset sorted from them (not recorded which). Every receptor here comes from an adult woman who had mild COVID-19 (a few samples of this study predate the infection). Cell type and time point are not known.

By share of the sample, this clonotype is medium-sized. V gene TRBV6-5 combines with J gene TRBJ2-5; D unclear. Germline V gene lookup returns CDR1 MNHEY and CDR2 SVGAGI. The CDR3 runs 14 residues. V lost 2 bases and J 4 bases, leaving 11 bases between the germline ends. CDR3 nucleotides: TGTGCCAGCAGTTACCACTTGGGTTTAGAGACCCAGTACTTC. The encoded protein is CASSYHLGLETQYF.

The CDR3 nucleotides read TGTGCCAGCAGCACGACTGATGAAGAGACCCAGTACTTC. This codes for CASSTTDEETQYF. The genes are TRBV7-3 and TRBJ2-5; D not certain. CDR3 size: 13 residues. The V end was cut by 5 bases, the J end by 3 bases, with 10 bases between. Germline CDR1 is SGHTA and CDR2 is FQGTGA. Filled out from reference TRBV7-3 and TRBJ2-5, the complete variable domain reads GAGVSQTPSNKVTEKGKYVELRCDPISGHTALYWYRQSLGQGPEFLIYFQGTGAADDSGLPNDRFFAVRPEGSVSTLKIQRTERGDSAVYLCASSTTDEETQYFGPGTRLLVL.

This chain joins TRBV19 and TRBJ2-6; TRBD2 might be the D (5 bases). This CDR3 region has 17 residues. V shed 2 bases and J shed 0 bases, with 11 bases lying between them. CDR1 LNHDA and CDR2 SQIVND come from the germline V gene (reference sequence). CDR3 bases: TGTGCCAGTAGTATACCTCCCCGGGACTCTGGGGCCAACGTCCTGACTTTC. Translation: CASSIPPRDSGANVLTF.

The chain carries TRBV24-1 and TRBJ2-7; 9 nucleotides match TRBD2. Germline V gene data show CDR1 as KGHDR and CDR2 as SFDVKD. Trimming removed 4 bases from V and 4 bases from J; junction bases left unmatched: 7. The CDR3 is 15 residues long. In DNA form, the CDR3 reads TGTGCCACCAGTGACTCCGGGACTAGCCGGTACGAGCAGTACTTC. Translated, it gives CATSDSGTSRYEQYF.